Here is one T cell receptor beta chain with its context. Germline CDR1 MDHEN, CDR2 SYDVKM. Trimming pared 6 bases from V and 2 bases from J, leaving 16 bases between. This CDR3 comprises 15 residues. This sample is part of a study of blood T cell repertoires in COVID-19. Overall study: Sources were T cells, B-cell-depleted T cells, or PBMCs; the material itself was cDNA or gDNA.

Authors' analysis steps: The authors estimated nucleated cell counts from reference gene primer amplification. The protocol was immunoSEQ multiplex PCR, while the TCRdb copy is restricted to in-frame clones and leaves out a portion. D and trimming come from the DNA, and the V and J calls and clone size come from that table. The table shows about 120,000 clones, with about 88% occurring only once. This TCR was sampled from a woman in her 70s who had recovered from COVID-19. The chain joins TRBV28 to TRBJ1-2; D is perhaps TRBD1 (6 bases). What was sequenced was peripheral blood. The CDR3 spells CASRKQGSMNYGYTF. The CDR3 bases are TGTGCCAGCAGAAAACAGGGATCGATGAACTATGGCTACACCTTC.